This T cell receptor (beta chain) was recorded in a study of brain T cells in children with intractable seizures (dated by TCRdb to the early 2020s). Regarding the study in general: A NanoString immunology panel was first used to screen resected brain tissue from roughly 52 pediatric epilepsy surgery cases for immune gene transcripts. Among the roughly twelve selected surgery cases, eight also had pre-surgery blood sequenced, leaving four with brain tissue only. On the study overall, not on this receptor specifically: Because pre- and post-surgery blood were sequenced to different depths, clones absent from the pre-surgery sample may reflect undersampling. Viral specificity was inferred only from CDR3 sequence similarity, and patients' HCMV serostatus was unknown.

The sample's time point label is to be understood as: resected brain tissue, or blood drawn just prior to surgery. Surgery cases with the highest brain T cell transcript signatures were selected for TCR beta chain sequencing of brain tissue and, where available, blood. Before surgery, patients had received at least one anti-epileptic drug. TCR-sequenced patients were children with drug-resistant epilepsy due to tuberous sclerosis complex, focal cortical dysplasia, Rasmussen encephalitis or hemimegalencephaly. Blood samples were collected immediately before the epilepsy surgery. The Monarch genomic DNA purification kit was used to extract bulk genomic DNA from unsorted brain tissue and from whole blood. With respect to this clone: Its antigen specificity is not known. Base qualities are not recorded, but no much larger clone differs from it by a single base.

TCR beta chain sequences were generated from genomic DNA using the immunoSEQ assay. As for the original processing: CDR3 sequences that did not begin with the conserved framework cysteine at position 104 were removed by hand. To get clonality, the normalized Shannon's Diversity Index was subtracted from one, giving values from 0 (maximal diversity) to 1 (oligoclonal). To check whether a given CDR3 had different frequencies in two samples, for example brain versus blood, chi-squared comparison-of-proportions tests were used. Public clonotypes were found by searching immuneACCESS, and the VDJdb browser was used to assess similarity to known antiviral clonotypes. TCRdb took this table from immuneACCESS and kept in-frame rearrangements with V and J called. Such tables lack part of the clones; where checked against another copy, unresolved V genes explain under half of the gap, and the rest is unexplained. That table supplies the V and J calls and clone size; D and trimming were determined from the DNA. This sample comprises about 80,000 clones, about 93% of them detected only once. The leading ten clones occupy approximately 24% of the sample.

The junction carries 13 bases between V and J, which are trimmed by 7 bases and 0 bases respectively. Spanning cysteine to phenylalanine, the CDR3 consists of 14 amino acids. Only the CDR3 DNA stays, 42 bases, in frame from base 1. According to the germline V gene (reference sequence), CDR1 reads SGHKS and CDR2 reads YYEKEE. The clonotype was recovered from a girl aged 2-10 years with Rasmussen encephalitis and intractable seizures. The receptor chain draws on TRBV5-5 and TRBJ1-1; TRBD1 is a possible D gene, resting on 5 matching bases. Sequencing was performed on peripheral blood, taken at surgery. The DNA reads as follows: TGTGCCAGCCAAGCCGGACACCTGAACACTGAAGCTTTCTTT. This gives the protein CASQAGHLNTEAFF.